A selection of T cell receptor beta chains follows, all from one sample in a study of molecular identifiers for immune sequencing clone quantification. One entry per CDR3 protein, called by TCRdb with MiXCR from the PCR reads. The sample records over 600,000 distinct CDR3 sequences, roughly 21% being singletons. The sample comprised naive CD8+ T cells from blood, with Jurkat cell RNA spiked in. The receptors derive from a human donor in good health. Some libraries in this study had Jurkat cell RNA spiked in. CDR3s include the opening cysteine and the closing phenylalanine or tryptophan. The D gene is left open where the match is weak. Clone size, where shown, is once, few, many, or a class for clones that have expanded.

. | TRBJ2-7 | TRBV7-9 | . | CASSPEAGYEQYF | TGTGCCAGCAGCCCAGAGGCGGGGTACGAGCAGTACTTC
many | TRBJ1-1 | TRBV9 | . | CASSPMTQGGILTEAFF | TGTGCCAGCAGCCCGATGACACAGGGAGGAATCCTCACTGAAGCTTTCTTT
many | TRBJ1-2 | TRBV20-1 | . | CSTKPPRLVGYTF | TGCAGTACCAAACCCCCGAGATTAGTGGGCTACACCTTC
many | TRBJ1-6 | TRBV20-1 | . | CSARDTEVAYNSPLHF | TGCAGTGCTAGGGACACGGAGGTGGCCTATAATTCACCCCTCCACTTT
few | TRBJ2-2 | TRBV4-1 | TRBD1 | CASSQPTGVGGELFF | TGCGCCAGCAGCCAACCGACAGGGGTGGGCGGGGAGCTGTTTTTT
many | TRBJ1-4 | TRBV2 | . | CASSLQHNEKLFF | TGTGCCAGCAGTCTACAGCATAATGAAAAACTGTTTTTT
many | TRBJ2-5 | TRBV9 | . | CASSSRGTEKETQYF | TGTGCCAGCAGCTCAAGAGGAACAGAGAAAGAGACCCAGTACTTC
many | TRBJ2-3 | TRBV6-5 | . | CASSNDLGGSSTDTQYF | TGTGCCAGCAGCAACGATCTCGGGGGCTCTAGCACAGATACGCAGTATTTT
many | TRBJ2-2 | TRBV7-9 | TRBD1 | CASSSRDRGNTGELFF | TGTGCCAGCAGTTCCAGGGACAGGGGAAACACCGGGGAGCTGTTTTTT
many | TRBJ2-1 | TRBV2 | TRBD2 | CASRNPLADTASYNEQFF | TGTGCCAGCAGGAACCCGCTAGCGGATACCGCCTCCTACAATGAGCAGTTCTTC
. | TRBJ2-7 | TRBV6-2/TRBV6-3 | TRBD2 | CASTRVGTSGSYEQYF | TGTGCCAGCACCCGAGTAGGGACTAGCGGGAGCTACGAGCAGTACTTC
many | TRBJ2-7 | TRBV20-1 | . | CSARLVYEQYF | TGCAGTGCTAGACTAGTCTACGAGCAGTACTTC
many | TRBJ1-1 | TRBV24-1 | TRBD1 | CATSDGGQGLTEAFF | TGTGCCACCAGTGACGGTGGACAGGGTCTCACTGAAGCTTTCTTT
once | TRBJ1-5 | TRBV7-9 | . | CASSLGGSYNQPLHF | TGTGCCAGCAGCTTAGGAGGGTCCTACAATCAGCCCCTGCATTTT
many | TRBJ1-1 | TRBV29-1 | . | CSFIEENTEAFF | TGCAGCTTCATCGAAGAAAACACTGAAGCTTTCTTT
many | TRBJ1-5 | TRBV5-5 | . | CASRETGGNQPQHF | TGTGCCAGCCGGGAGACCGGTGGCAATCAGCCCCAGCATTTT
. | TRBJ2-5 | TRBV20-1 | . | CSARDLGGGFVKTQYF | TGCAGTGCTAGAGATTTGGGTGGGGGCTTTGTGAAGACCCAGTACTTC
few | TRBJ2-7 | TRBV18 | . | CASSPPAGVEQYF | TGTGCCAGCTCACCACCCGCTGGGGTCGAGCAGTACTTC
. | TRBJ2-7 | TRBV20-1 | TRBD1 | CSARDLGQGVSYEQYF | TGCAGTGCTAGGGACCTTGGGCAGGGGGTCTCCTACGAGCAGTACTTC
many | TRBJ2-7 | TRBV5-4 | TRBD2 | CASSSLAGGVNEQYF | TGTGCCAGCAGCTCACTAGCGGGGGGCGTCAACGAGCAGTACTTC
many | TRBJ2-7 | TRBV5-1 | TRBD1 | CASSLTGGQGEQYF | TGCGCCAGCAGCTTGACAGGGGGCCAGGGTGAGCAGTACTTC
many | TRBJ2-7 | TRBV4-1 | . | CASSPTQYEQYF | TGCGCCAGCAGCCCGACCCAATACGAGCAGTACTTC
many | TRBJ2-7 | TRBV20-1 | . | CSARDPNYEQYF | TGCAGTGCTAGAGACCCTAATTACGAGCAGTACTTC
many | TRBJ2-7 | TRBV4-3 | . | CASSQVKGYEQYF | TGCGCCAGCAGCCAAGTGAAGGGCTACGAGCAGTACTTC
many | TRBJ2-7 | TRBV18 | . | CASSPSEPPYEQYF | TGTGCCAGCTCACCTTCCGAGCCCCCATATGAGCAGTACTTC
many | TRBJ1-2 | TRBV4-3 | . | CASSQVTGASYGYTF | TGCGCCAGCAGCCAAGTTACGGGGGCCTCCTATGGCTACACCTTC
few | TRBJ1-6 | TRBV12-1 | . | CASSLRPPRDMNSPLHF | TGTGCCAGCAGCTTACGCCCCCCCCGGGACATGAATTCACCCCTCCACTTT
few | TRBJ2-1 | TRBV7-2 | . | CAIPQGSEQFF | TGTGCCATCCCCCAAGGTAGTGAGCAGTTCTTC
many | TRBJ2-3 | TRBV19 | TRBD1 | CASSIDRVTDTQYF | TGTGCCAGTAGTATTGACAGGGTCACAGATACGCAGTATTTT
many | TRBJ2-7 | TRBV29-1 | . | CSVVSGSYEQYF | TGCAGCGTTGTGTCCGGTTCCTACGAGCAGTACTTC
many | TRBJ2-2 | TRBV3-1 | . | CASSQITDGELFF | TGTGCCAGCAGCCAAATTACGGACGGGGAGCTGTTTTTT
. | TRBJ2-3 | TRBV20-1 | . | CSAREGGNHPDLVQDTQYF | TGCAGTGCTAGAGAAGGGGGGAATCACCCAGACCTCGTGCAAGATACGCAGTATTTT
many | TRBJ2-3 | TRBV27 | TRBD2 | CASGPGTSGYTDTQYF | TGTGCCAGCGGACCTGGGACTAGCGGATACACAGATACGCAGTATTTT
. | TRBJ1-1 | TRBV6-5 | TRBD1 | CASSYQGEALF | TGTGCCAGCAGTTACCAGGGGGAAGCTCTCTTT
many | TRBJ2-2 | TRBV6-6 | . | CASSSAWTAAQNTGELFF | TGTGCCAGCAGTTCGGCTTGGACCGCAGCCCAGAACACCGGGGAGCTGTTTTTT
once | TRBJ2-1 | TRBV9 | . | CASSVVGGSTYNEQFF | TGTGCCAGCAGCGTAGTCGGAGGGAGCACCTACAATGAGCAGTTCTTC
many | TRBJ1-1 | TRBV12-5 | TRBD1 | CASGWTGGLEAFF | TGTGCTAGTGGTTGGACAGGGGGCCTTGAAGCTTTCTTT
. | TRBJ2-2 | TRBV4-2 | TRBD1 | CASSPSSFGARGTGELFF | TGTGCCAGCAGTCCCAGTTCGTTTGGGGCCAGGGGGACCGGGGAGCTGTTTTTT
many | TRBJ1-3 | TRBV4-3 | TRBD1 | CASSSGTGDGNTIYF | TGCGCCAGCAGCTCGGGGACAGGGGACGGAAACACCATATATTTT
many | TRBJ2-3 | TRBV2 | . | CASTTGLSPDTQYF | TGTGCCAGCACAACGGGACTCTCTCCAGATACGCAGTATTTT
many | TRBJ1-1 | TRBV14 | TRBD1 | CASSPWRTGWEAEAFF | TGTGCCAGCAGCCCTTGGCGGACAGGATGGGAGGCTGAAGCTTTCTTT
. | TRBJ2-1 | TRBV28 | . | CASSPTNSEQFF | TGTGCCAGCAGTCCTACCAACAGTGAGCAGTTCTTC
many | TRBJ1-1 | TRBV19 | . | CASSIATEAFF | TGTGCCAGTAGTATTGCCACTGAAGCTTTCTTT
few | TRBJ1-5 | TRBV4-1 | . | CASSQDIPTDRNSNQPQHF | TGCGCCAGCAGCCAAGATATCCCCACCGACAGGAATAGCAATCAGCCCCAGCATTTT
few | TRBJ2-1 | TRBV12-3/TRBV12-4 | TRBD2 | CASSRTSGRGNEQFF | TGTGCCAGCAGCCGGACTAGCGGGAGGGGTAATGAGCAGTTCTTC
. | TRBJ1-5 | TRBV4-1 | . | CASSQGTAPNQPQHF | TGCGCCAGCAGCCAAGGGACAGCACCCAATCAGCCCCAGCATTTT
few | TRBJ1-4 | TRBV9 | TRBD1 | CASSVSGTGDEKLFF | TGTGCCAGCAGCGTATCCGGGACAGGGGATGAAAAACTGTTTTTT
many | TRBJ2-7 | TRBV28 | . | CASSPVLPGADEQYF | TGTGCCAGCAGCCCCGTCCTCCCGGGGGCCGACGAGCAGTACTTC
many | TRBJ2-3 | TRBV6-6 | . | CASNPIGDTQYF | TGTGCCAGCAATCCGATTGGAGATACGCAGTATTTT
many | TRBJ2-5 | TRBV7-9 | . | CASSLGTVKETQYF | TGTGCCAGCAGCTTAGGGACAGTGAAAGAGACCCAGTACTTC
many | TRBJ2-2 | TRBV20-1 | . | CSASATDTGELFF | TGCAGTGCTAGTGCGACGGACACCGGGGAGCTGTTTTTT
few | TRBJ2-1 | TRBV7-2 | . | CASSLQGQSSYNEQFF | TGTGCCAGCAGCTTGCAGGGACAAAGCTCCTACAATGAGCAGTTCTTC
few | TRBJ2-2 | TRBV28 | . | CASSKIRASNTGELFF | TGTGCCAGCAGTAAAATCAGGGCCTCGAACACCGGGGAGCTGTTTTTT
many | TRBJ2-5 | TRBV5-5 | TRBD2 | CASSPGLAGGETQYF | TGTGCCAGCAGCCCGGGACTAGCGGGAGGAGAGACCCAGTACTTC
. | TRBJ2-5 | TRBV12-3/TRBV12-4 | . | CASSSVQGRKTQYF | TGTGCCAGCAGTTCGGTACAGGGGAGGAAGACCCAGTACTTC
many | TRBJ2-3 | TRBV7-6 | . | CASGGSNTQYF | TGTGCCAGCGGAGGGTCCAATACGCAGTATTTT
many | TRBJ2-7 | TRBV29-1 | TRBD2 | CSALERGGDEQYF | TGCAGCGCCCTGGAGCGGGGAGGAGACGAGCAGTACTTC
many | TRBJ2-1 | TRBV4-3 | . | CASSQADVSYNEQFF | TGCGCCAGCAGCCAAGCGGACGTCTCCTACAATGAGCAGTTCTTC
many | TRBJ2-7 | TRBV28 | TRBD1 | CASSPQGAGENEQYF | TGTGCCAGCAGTCCACAGGGGGCCGGCGAGAACGAGCAGTACTTC